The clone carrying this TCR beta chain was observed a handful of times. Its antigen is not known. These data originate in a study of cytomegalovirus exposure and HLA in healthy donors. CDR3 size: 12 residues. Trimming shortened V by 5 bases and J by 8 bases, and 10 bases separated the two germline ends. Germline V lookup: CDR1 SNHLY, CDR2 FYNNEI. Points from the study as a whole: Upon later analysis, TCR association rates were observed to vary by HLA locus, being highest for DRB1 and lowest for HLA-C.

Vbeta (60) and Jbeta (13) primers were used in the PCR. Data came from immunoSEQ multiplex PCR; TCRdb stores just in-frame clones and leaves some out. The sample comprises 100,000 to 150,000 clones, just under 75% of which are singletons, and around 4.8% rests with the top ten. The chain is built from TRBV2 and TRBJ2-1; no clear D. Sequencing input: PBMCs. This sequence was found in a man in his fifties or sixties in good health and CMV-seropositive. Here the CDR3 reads CASSLSNYEQFF. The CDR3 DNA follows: TGTGCCAGCAGTCTCTCTAATTATGAGCAGTTCTTC.